This TCR beta chain was sequenced for a study of T cells in localized non-small cell lung cancer. A note on this clone: Its target is unknown.

TCRdb's copy holds only in-frame clones and misses some; the assay was immunoSEQ multiplex PCR. The profile covers fewer than 40,000 clones, with roughly 93% appearing a single time and 7.9% taken by the ten largest. Notes on the study in general: The appearance of a median around 57 of the top 100 tumor clones was seen in adjacent lung.

Germline V gives CDR1 SGHNT, CDR2 YYREEE (reference sequence). The length of the CDR3 is 14 residues. V lost 4 bases and J 4 bases, leaving 14 bases between the germline ends. Sequencing used peripheral blood, obtained before any cancer treatment. The chain joins TRBV5-4 to TRBJ2-5; D is perhaps TRBD1 or TRBD2 (6 bases each). The receptor's source is an older female donor with stage I lung adenocarcinoma. CDR3 DNA: TGTGCCAGCAGCCCCGCGGGGACAATAGAGACCCAGTACTTC. The encoded protein is CASSPAGTIETQYF.